The 14 T cell receptor beta chains given below trace back to one sample, sequenced in a study of T cells in localized non-small cell lung cancer. The data were produced by immunoSEQ multiplex PCR, yet TCRdb's version contains in-frame clones alone and is incomplete. The table shows 25,000 or so clones, with over 75% occurring only once. This specimen consisted of peripheral blood, obtained before any cancer treatment. The receptors were sampled from a woman between 40 and 69 years old with stage I lung adenocarcinoma.

This clone occurred once. V and J are TRBV28 and TRBJ2-7; no firm D call. Trimming removed 4 bases at V and 0 bases at J, with 7 bases between. Germline lookup yields CDR1 MDHEN and CDR2 SYDVKM. CDR3 length: 13 residues. The CDR3 loop reads CASSSPSSYEQYF. The CDR3 coding sequence is TGTGCCAGCAGTTCACCCAGCTCCTACGAGCAGTACTTC. The full variable domain, completed using reference TRBV28 and TRBJ2-7, is DVKVTQSSRYLVKRTGEKVFLECVQDMDHENMFWYRQDPGLGLRLIYFSYDVKMKEKGDIPEGYSVSREKKERFSLILESASTNQTSMYLCASSSPSSYEQYFGPGTRLTVT.

Comment on this clone: A read error may account for a junction end that differs from germline. This chain links TRBV7-7 with TRBJ2-1; no clear D gene. This CDR3 is built from 14 residues. From germline, CDR1 is SSHAT and CDR2 FNYEAQ (reference sequence). Here the CDR3 reads CASSPSASYNEQFF. The CDR3 bases are TGTGCTAGCAGCCCAAGTGCGAGTTACAATGAGCAGTTCTTC.

The chain joins TRBV27 to TRBJ1-1; the D gene is possibly TRBD1 (5 bases). The V end lost 2 bases, the J end lost 4 bases, and 26 bases lay between the germline ends. Germline V gene sequence: CDR1 MNHEY, CDR2 SMNVEV (reference sequence). The CDR3 extends over 19 amino acids. The CDR3 sequence: CASSLRRGSYVGPGTEAFF. The DNA of the CDR3 is TGTGCCAGCAGTTTACGTAGGGGTTCTTATGTGGGCCCGGGCACTGAAGCTTTCTTT.

The chain couples TRBV28 to TRBJ1-4; 9 bases match TRBD1. This CDR3 region has 13 residues. After removal of 7 bases from V and 7 bases from J, the junction contained 4 bases not matched to a gene. Looked up from germline, CDR1 is MDHEN and CDR2 is SYDVKM. CDR3 nucleotide sequence: TGTGCCAGCATGCCGGGACAGGGTGAAAAACTGTTTTTT. Translating gives CASMPGQGEKLFF.

J is TRBJ1-5 and V is TRBV5-1, with D tentatively TRBD1 (6 bases). Germline V gene data show CDR1 as SGHRS and CDR2 as YFSETQ. V lost 1 base to trimming and J lost 6 bases, with 14 bases between them. CDR3 length: 15 residues. For the CDR3, the DNA is TGCGCCAGCAGCTTGATCGGGGGGGCCGGTCAGCCCCAGCATTTT. Translation: CASSLIGGAGQPQHF. Filled out from reference TRBV5-1 and TRBJ1-5, the complete variable domain reads KAGVTQTPRYLIKTRGQQVTLSCSPISGHRSVSWYQQTPGQGLQFLFEYFSETQRNKGNFPGRFSGRQFSNSRSEMNVSTLELGDSALYLCASSLIGGAGQPQHFGDGTRLSIL.

The CDR3: CASSLRAFYEQYF. CDR3 bases: TGTGCCAGCAGTCTCCGGGCCTTCTACGAGCAGTACTTC. The rearrangement links TRBV28 to TRBJ2-7, with D uncertain. Germline V gene sequence: CDR1 MDHEN, CDR2 SYDVKM. The CDR3 sequence is 13 residues long. Trimming stripped 5 bases from V and 3 bases from J, with 11 bases between.

CDR3 sequence: CASSMQINSYEQYF. CDR3 nucleotides: TGTGCCAGTAGTATGCAGATTAACTCCTACGAGCAGTACTTC. This chain connects TRBV19 to TRBJ2-7; D call uncertain. V shed 3 bases and J shed 0 bases, with 9 bases lying between them. Germline V gives CDR1 LNHDA, CDR2 SQIVND (reference sequence). The CDR3 extends over 14 amino acids. The complete variable domain, with remaining parts taken from reference TRBV19 and TRBJ2-7, reads DGGITQSPKYLFRKEGQNVTLSCEQNLNHDAMYWYRQDPGQGLRLIYYSQIVNDFQKGDIAEGYSVSREKKESFPLTVTSAQKNPTAFYLCASSMQINSYEQYFGPGTRLTVT.

The V gene is TRBV7-8, the J gene TRBJ1-5; D gene unclear. Germline CDR1 is SGHVS and CDR2 is FQNEAQ. The CDR3 extends over 12 amino acids. The V and J ends lost 5 bases and 9 bases respectively, with 11 bases between them. The CDR3 DNA reads TGTGCCAGCAGCGCCGACACCCGGCCCCAGCATTTT. Amino acids: CASSADTRPQHF.

This chain connects TRBV2 to TRBJ2-7, with D possibly being TRBD1 or TRBD2 (5 bases each). With 0 bases removed from V and 4 bases from J, the gap between germline ends came to 16 bases. The CDR3 is 16 residues long. Germline loops: CDR1 SNHLY, CDR2 FYNNEI. The CDR3 region is CASSEAGTPLGYEQYF. CDR3 DNA: TGTGCCAGCAGTGAAGCTGGGACGCCTTTGGGGTACGAGCAGTACTTC.

V gene TRBV19 combines with J gene TRBJ1-5; TRBD1 matches at 8 bases. Germline V gives CDR1 LNHDA, CDR2 SQIVND (reference sequence). Trimming took 5 bases from V and 9 from J; bases not matched to a gene: 9. The CDR3 is made up of 14 amino acids. The CDR3 DNA reads TGTGCCAGTAGTGAACAGGGGGGCGAGGGGCCCCAGCATTTT. This translates into CASSEQGGEGPQHF.

The chain combines TRBV18 with TRBJ1-1; a possible D gene is TRBD1 (5 bases). The CDR3 sequence is 16 residues long. Trimming took off 0 bases at V and 3 bases at J, with 14 bases between the two ends. Looked up from germline, CDR1 is KGHSH and CDR2 is LQKENI. This CDR3 reads CASSPPSRVEHTEAFF. For the CDR3, the DNA is TGTGCCAGCTCACCACCATCCAGGGTCGAGCACACTGAAGCTTTCTTT.

This clone was seen just once. J is TRBJ2-5 and V is TRBV4-3, with no clear D. The CDR3 extends over 14 amino acids. Germline loops: CDR1 LGHNA, CDR2 YSLEER. V was shortened by 1 base and J by 2 bases, with 8 bases between the two germline ends. The CDR3 coding sequence is TGCGCCAGCAGCCAAGTGGCTGAACAAGAGACCCAGTACTTC. It is translated as CASSQVAEQETQYF.

The chain links TRBV28 to TRBJ2-1, with D perhaps assigned TRBD1 or TRBD2 (5 bases each). The V end lost 3 bases, the J end lost 11 bases, and 8 bases lay between the germline ends. CDR3 length equals 11 residues. In germline, CDR1 is MDHEN, CDR2 SYDVKM. The CDR3 nucleotides are TGTGCCAGCAGTTTTAGGGGACAGCAGTTCTTC. Translating it yields CASSFRGQQFF.

J is TRBJ1-1 and V is TRBV7-9; D is unclear. V was cut by 4 bases and J by 8 bases, with 17 bases left in between. Germline V gene sequence: CDR1 SEHNR, CDR2 FQNEAQ (reference sequence). The CDR3 runs to 14 residues. As DNA, the CDR3 is TGTGCCAGCAGCTCCCTGCCAGGCCTCCGGGAAGCTTTCTTT. This encodes CASSSLPGLREAFF.